These 25 T cell receptor beta chains originate from one sample sequenced in a study of tumor-infiltrating lymphocytes in primary liver carcinoma (dated by TCRdb to 2016 to 2017). TRIzol reagent was used to extract blood RNA from unsorted whole blood, while the DNeasy Blood & Tissue kit provided the germline DNA. Sequenced on an Illumina HiSeq 2500. A constant-region primer and ProtoScript II reverse transcriptase were used to reverse-transcribe TCRbeta-specific cDNA from roughly 500 ng total RNA. TCRbeta libraries were built with three nested multiplex PCR rounds, a slightly modified ARM-PCR procedure. Each of the first two PCR rounds ran for approximately 11 cycles using multiplex TRBV1-TRBV30 forward primers together with a Cbeta reverse primer. Using fastp trimming at Q25 and MiXCR clonotype assembly, TCRdb reanalyzed the public sequencing data and kept in-frame beta chains. When rows share a CDR3 protein, they turn into one entry using the most common DNA and genes. The sample records 300,000 to 400,000 distinct CDR3 sequences, around three fifths of which are singletons. The ten top clones hold approximately 5.9% of the sample.

The sequencing input was peripheral blood. The source is a man aged 35 to 55 with primary liver carcinoma and hepatitis B virus infection.

The chain combines TRBV5-5 with TRBJ1-5; D remains unclear. The CDR3 has 16 amino acids. In germline, CDR1 is SGHKS, CDR2 YYEKEE (reference sequence). V lost 1 base, J lost 3 bases, and 14 bases lay in between. The CDR3 sequence is CASSLSAAAYNQPQHF. The DNA for the CDR3 is TGTGCCAGCAGCTTGTCGGCGGCAGCTTACAATCAGCCCCAGCATTTT.

Comment on this clonotype: A much more abundant neighbour one base away suggests this may be a read error. The chain combines TRBV4-2 with TRBJ2-1; D is possibly TRBD2 (5 bases). This CDR3 contains 15 residues. Germline V lookup: CDR1 LGHNA, CDR2 YNFKEQ. The CDR3 DNA sequence: TGTGCCAGCAGCCAAAACCGGCTAGCCAACAATGAGCTGTTCTTC. Encoded protein: CASSQNRLANNELFF.

A word on this clonotype: A read error is possible here, since a much larger clone lies one base away. This rearrangement joins TRBV6-6 to TRBJ2-2; 14 bases map to TRBD2. CDR3 length: 18 residues. Germline V gene sequence: CDR1 MNHNY, CDR2 SVGAGI (reference sequence). The CDR3 loop is CTSSYGTSGRIDTGELFF. DNA for the CDR3: TGTACCAGCAGTTACGGGACTAGCGGGAGAATTGACACCGGGGAGCTGTTTTTT.

Concerning this clonotype: One base away lies a much larger clone, so this may be a sequencing read error. The chain joins TRBV6-6 to TRBJ2-1, with 13 bases identical to TRBD2. Looked up from germline, CDR1 is MNHNY and CDR2 is SVGAGI (reference sequence). This CDR3 is built from 16 residues. J gave up 5 bases and V 5 bases, and 6 bases lay outside the gene matches. The CDR3 region has the DNA TGTGCCAGCAGTCGCACCGGGACTAGCGGGAACAATGAGCAGTTCTTC. It yields the protein CASSRTGTSGNNEQFF.

To note about this clonotype: Since a much larger clone is just one base distant, this may be a read error. The chain couples TRBV5-4 to TRBJ2-1, with 8 nucleotides matching TRBD1. The length of the CDR3 is 16 residues. Per germline, CDR1 SGHNT and CDR2 YYREEE (reference sequence). This CDR3 reads CASTRTGLSSYSEQFF. CDR3 nucleotides: TGTGCCAGCACCCGGACAGGGTTGAGCTCCTACAGTGAGCAGTTCTTC.

Details on this clonotype: An end of the junction differs from the germline gene, which may be a read error. V and J are TRBV11-2 and TRBJ2-1; D gene ambiguous. The CDR3 consists of 15 residues. Germline CDR1 reads SGHAT; CDR2 reads FQNNGV. The CDR3 reads CASSLRRSSYNERFF. As DNA, the CDR3 is TGTGCCAGCAGCCTGAGACGGAGCTCCTACAATGAGCGGTTCTTC. The complete variable domain, with remaining parts taken from reference TRBV11-2 and TRBJ2-1, reads EAGVAQSPRYKIIEKRQSVAFWCNPISGHATLYWYQQILGQGPKLLIQFQNNGVVDDSQLPKDRFSAERLKGVDSTLKIQPAKLEDSAVYLCASSLRRSSYNERFFGPGTRLTVL.

About this clonotype: The conserved phenylalanine or tryptophan normally closing the CDR3 is absent here, so this likely arose from a read error. CDR3 sequence (DNA): TGTGCCAGCAGCTTGGTTGTGGGTGGCACAGATACGCAGTATCTT. Translation gives CASSLVVGGTDTQYL. The chain recombines TRBV5-6 with TRBJ2-3; unclear D gene. The CDR3 extends over 15 amino acids. V dropped 0 bases and J dropped 1 base, with 9 bases sitting between them. Per germline, CDR1 SGHDT and CDR2 YYEEEE.

This clonotype was detected a few times. This chain connects TRBV6-1 to TRBJ2-2; 10 positions match TRBD2. Germline CDR1 reads MNHNS; CDR2 reads SASEGT. This CDR3 spans 15 amino acids. The V gene end was trimmed by 6 bases and the J gene end by 4 bases; junction bases not matched to a gene: 5. CDR3 region: CASSPGLAVTGELFF. CDR3 coding DNA: TGTGCCAGCAGCCCAGGACTAGCGGTCACCGGGGAGCTGTTTTTT.

The chain recombines TRBV5-4 with TRBJ2-3, with D maybe TRBD2 (6 bases). Trimming left V 5 bases short and J 3 bases short, with 16 bases between. The CDR3 loop spans 15 amino acids. From germline, CDR1 is SGHNT and CDR2 YYREEE (reference sequence). CDR3 in amino acids: CASSFGGAWTDTQYF. CDR3 nucleotide sequence: TGTGCCAGCAGTTTCGGGGGAGCATGGACAGATACGCAGTATTTT.

Concerning this clonotype: An end of the junction differs from the germline gene, which may be a read error. V and J are TRBV6-5 and TRBJ1-1, with D maybe TRBD1 (6 bases). Germline CDR1 and CDR2: MNHEY and SVGAGI. The CDR3 spans 15 residues. As DNA, the CDR3 is TGTGCCAGCAGATCGGGGGCAGGAGTGGACACTGAAGCTTTTTTT. Protein product: CASRSGAGVDTEAFF.

Comment on this clonotype: One end of the junction is discordant with germline, which a read error may explain. The rearrangement links TRBV4-2 to TRBJ2-1, with D perhaps assigned TRBD1 or TRBD2 (6 bases each). The CDR3 loop spans 14 amino acids. The germline CDR1 and CDR2 sequences are LGHNA and YNFKEQ. The CDR3 region has the DNA TGTGCCAGCAGCCAGAGACTAGGGGGATATGTGCAGCTCTTC. The encoded protein is CASSQRLGGYVQLF.

For this clonotype: Germline is not matched at one junction end, which may reflect a read error. This chain connects TRBV11-2 to TRBJ1-1; 10 positions agree with TRBD1. This CDR3 is 15 amino acids long. Per germline, CDR1 SGHAT and CDR2 FQNNGV. The DNA for the CDR3 is TGTGCCAGAAGCAGGGACAGGGGCAAGAACATTGAAGCTTTCTTT. Protein sequence: CARSRDRGKNIEAFF.

Comment on this clonotype: The junction departs from germline at one end; a sequencing error may be responsible. The CDR3 bases are TGTGCCAGCATCGTACTAGCGGGAGTTGGTAGTGAGCGGTTCTTC. Its translation is CASIVLAGVGSERFF. The chain combines TRBV11-2 with TRBJ2-1, with TRBD2 matching over 11 bases. Germline CDR1 SGHAT, CDR2 FQNNGV. This CDR3 is 15 amino acids long.

Points on this clonotype: Its ends do not fully match the called genes, so a read error is possible. CDR3 in DNA: TGTGACACCAGTCCGGGGACTAGCTTTTTGTACAATGAGCAGTTCTTC. Its protein is CDTSPGTSFLYNEQFF. V and J are TRBV24-1 and TRBJ2-1; TRBD2 matches at 9 bases. The V gene's germline CDR1 is KGHDR and CDR2 SFDVKD. The CDR3 totals 16 residues.

A remark on this clonotype: With a much larger clone just one base away, this may be a read error. In this CDR3 the conserved last residue, phenylalanine or tryptophan, is missing, so a read error is likely. This chain joins TRBV6-6 and TRBJ1-5; the D gene is possibly TRBD1 (5 bases). Germline V CDR1 and CDR2: MNHNY, SVGAGI (reference sequence). V was pared by 2 bases and J by 0 bases, with 11 bases between. The CDR3 spans 16 residues. The CDR3 protein is CASSYLGPGSNQPQHS. The CDR3, as DNA: TGTGCCAGCAGTTACCTGGGGCCCGGTAGCAATCAGCCCCAGCATTCT.

Regarding this clonotype: The junction departs from germline at one end; a sequencing error may be responsible. This sequence joins TRBV5-1 and TRBJ2-5, with D possibly being TRBD2 (6 bases). There are 16 residues in the CDR3. Germline lookup yields CDR1 SGHRS and CDR2 YFSETQ. The CDR3 spells CATSLVGSGNQETQYF. The CDR3 nucleotides are TGCGCCACCAGCTTGGTCGGTAGCGGTAACCAAGAGACCCAGTACTTC.

This clonotype was counted between two and nine times. It may be a read error: a sequence one base away is much more abundant. The chain recombines TRBV10-3 with TRBJ2-7, with 10 bases that match TRBD1. Germline-derived CDR1 and CDR2 are ENHRY and SYGVKD. The CDR3 length is 15 residues. CDR3 bases: TGTGCCACCAGTGAGGGGGACAGGGGATTGTATGAGCAGTACTTC. It yields the protein CATSEGDRGLYEQYF.

This clonotype has only one observation. The J gene is TRBJ2-7, the V gene TRBV11-2, with D perhaps matching TRBD2 (5 bases). V gave up 5 bases and J gave up 2 bases, with 19 bases separating them. The CDR3 spans 16 residues. Germline V gene data show CDR1 as SGHAT and CDR2 as FQNNGV. This CDR3 is CASSLAPDTVPYEQYF. In DNA form, the CDR3 reads TGTGCCAGCAGCCTAGCTCCAGATACAGTGCCCTACGAGCAGTACTTC. Supplemented by reference TRBV11-2 and TRBJ2-7, the full variable domain reads EAGVAQSPRYKIIEKRQSVAFWCNPISGHATLYWYQQILGQGPKLLIQFQNNGVVDDSQLPKDRFSAERLKGVDSTLKIQPAKLEDSAVYLCASSLAPDTVPYEQYFGPGTRLTVT.

As concerns this clonotype: A junction end diverges from the germline sequence, so it may reflect a read error. The V call is TRBV11-2, the J call TRBJ2-3, with D possibly being TRBD1 (5 bases). Germline CDR1 SGHAT, CDR2 FQNNGV. This CDR3 spans 15 amino acids. The CDR3, as DNA: TGTGCCAGCAGCTTAGGCACCTCTGGCACAGGTACGCAGTATTTT. Protein sequence: CASSLGTSGTGTQYF. Filled out from reference TRBV11-2 and TRBJ2-3, the complete variable domain reads EAGVAQSPRYKIIEKRQSVAFWCNPISGHATLYWYQQILGQGPKLLIQFQNNGVVDDSQLPKDRFSAERLKGVDSTLKIQPAKLEDSAVYLCASSLGTSGTGTQYFGPGTRLTVL.

On this clonotype: Sequence at one end of the junction differs from germline and may be a read error. The chain has TRBV11-3 and TRBJ2-1; possible D gene TRBD2, 6 bases. CDR3 length equals 15 residues. Germline-derived CDR1 and CDR2 are SGHNT and YENEEA. The CDR3, as DNA: TGTGCCAGCAGCAGGGACTCGATAACCTATAATGAGCAGTTGTTC. It translates to CASSRDSITYNEQLF. The full variable domain, with the rest looked up from reference TRBV11-3 and TRBJ2-1, is EAGVVQSPRYKIIEKKQPVAFWCNPISGHNTLYWYLQNLGQGPELLIRYENEEAVDDSQLPKDRFSAERLKGVDSTLKIQPAELGDSAVYLCASSRDSITYNEQLFGPGTRLTVL.

Points on this clonotype: With a much larger clone just one base away, this may be a read error. J is TRBJ2-5 and V is TRBV6-5; no clear D. The V and J ends lost 0 bases and 5 bases respectively, with 13 bases between them. The CDR3 is 15 residues long. CDR1 and CDR2 from the germline V gene are MNHEY and SVGAGI. The CDR3, as DNA: TGTGCCAGCAGTTACTCGAGCCTAGTGGGGGAGACCCAGTACTTC. It translates to CASSYSSLVGETQYF.

CDR3 region: CASSMDSLSYEQYF. CDR3 sequence (DNA): TGCGCCAGCAGCATGGACAGTCTCTCCTACGAGCAGTACTTC. J is TRBJ2-7 and V is TRBV5-1, with D perhaps TRBD1 (6 bases). Germline V gives CDR1 SGHRS, CDR2 YFSETQ. Deletions cut 4 bases from V and 0 bases from J, with 11 bases between. This CDR3 contains 14 residues.

The gene calls are TRBV5-5 and TRBJ2-7; D unresolved. This CDR3 is 15 amino acids long. Germline V gene data show CDR1 as SGHKS and CDR2 as YYEKEE (reference sequence). Trimming cost V 0 bases and J 0 bases, with 10 bases left between them. The CDR3 spells CASSLASRHSYEQYF. In DNA form, the CDR3 reads TGTGCCAGCAGCTTGGCCAGTCGCCACTCCTACGAGCAGTACTTC.

Concerning this clonotype itself: The germline gene is not matched at one end of the junction; a read error may be the cause. The gene calls are TRBV11-1 and TRBJ2-1, with 7 bases identical to TRBD1. The germline gives CDR1 SGHAT, CDR2 FQDESV (reference sequence). The CDR3 covers 14 residues. The CDR3 DNA follows: TGTGCCAACAGCGGTGACAGGGTTAACAATGAGCAGTTCTTC. It specifies CANSGDRVNNEQFF. Complete variable domain (other parts from reference TRBV11-1 and TRBJ2-1): EAEVAQSPRYKITEKSQAVAFWCDPISGHATLYWYRQILGQGPELLVQFQDESVVDDSQLPKDRFSAERLKGVDSTLKIQPAELGDSAMYLCANSGDRVNNEQFFGPGTRLTVL.

This chain links TRBV11-2 with TRBJ2-3, with 11 bases aligning to TRBD2. The CDR3 sequence is 17 residues long. CDR1 is SGHAT, CDR2 FQNNGV, per germline. The V segment lost 7 bases and the J segment 3 bases; nucleotides outside the gene matches: 12. For the CDR3, the DNA is TGTGCCAGCATCCTACCGACTAGCGGGGCGAGGACAGATACGCAGTATTTT. Amino acid sequence: CASILPTSGARTDTQYF.